This T cell receptor beta chain was obtained from a study of blood T cell repertoires in COVID-19. Looking at the study overall: The United States, Italy and Spain were the sources of the acute and convalescent COVID-19 samples.

The germline gives CDR1 SGHNT, CDR2 YENEEA. This CDR3 spans 15 amino acids. V was cut by 6 bases and J by 2 bases, with 15 bases left in between. As originally analysed: Reference gene primer amplification gave estimated nucleated cell counts. This table comes from immunoSEQ multiplex PCR, and its TCRdb copy is limited to in-frame clones, with some not included. V and J calls and clone size are given by that table; D and trimming were obtained from the DNA. The sample contains about 200,000 clones, 80% of which appear only once. The rearrangement links TRBV11-3 to TRBJ2-3; possibly TRBD2 for D (5 bases). Sequencing used peripheral blood. This receptor was taken from a woman aged 70-85 years with acute or convalescent COVID-19. This CDR3 reads CASSPGLHLTDTQYF. The CDR3 DNA reads TGTGCCAGCAGTCCCGGACTCCACCTCACAGATACGCAGTATTTT.